The source of this T cell receptor beta chain is a study of monozygotic twins with inflammatory bowel disease. The CDR3 sequence is 19 residues long. Germline V gene data show CDR1 as SGHDT and CDR2 as YYEEEE. TCRdb reprocessed the 5' RACE reads and reports one entry per CDR3 protein, with no DNA. Here the sample table reports a few hundred thousand distinct CDR3 sequences. Study results and limitations: TCRbeta diversity (inverse Simpson) was lower in IBD patients than in healthy co-twins. Relative to healthy twins, IBD patients had fewer clonotypes in common with others, a gap that was especially apparent with disease activity.

A note on this clonotype: As yet, its antigen is unknown.

The V gene is TRBV5-6, the J gene TRBJ1-2; TCRdb lists TRBD1, though no DNA is available to test this call. The source material was blood. The clonotype originates from a human donor with ulcerative colitis or Crohn's disease, or a healthy co-twin of an affected twin (not recorded which). CDR3 loop: CASSLAILGEEGPNYGYTF.